The rows below give T cell receptor beta chains drawn from one sample of a study of graft-versus-host responses after intestinal transplantation. Some clones are missing from TCRdb's copy, which holds only in-frame ones; the method was immunoSEQ multiplex PCR. The sample lists about 81,000 clones, 80% to 95% occurring once. No cognate antigen is known for these TCRs. Sequences were derived from unstimulated CD4+ T cells sorted from spleen or lymph node cells, sampled before transplant. These receptors all stem from a human donor who was the organ donor for an intestinal transplant. The CDR3 runs from the conserved cysteine through the conserved F or W. A D gene is named only where the DNA matches it firmly. Clone size is not always given. Where it is, it says once, few, many or a class for expanded clones.

V: TRBV4-2
J: TRBJ2-3
size: -
length: 18
D: TRBD1
CDR3: CASSPFPGDRGVVDTQYF
DNA: TGTGCCAGCAGCCCGTTCCCAGGGGACAGGGGTGTGGTTGATACGCAGTATTTT

V: TRBV6-1
J: TRBJ1-2
size: -
length: 13
D: TRBD1
CDR3: CASTRQGAGGYTF
DNA: TGTGCCAGCACCCGACAGGGGGCAGGTGGCTACACCTTC

V: TRBV30
J: TRBJ1-5
size: -
length: 12
D: -
CDR3: CAWSQTGQPQHF
DNA: TGTGCCTGGAGCCAGACAGGTCAGCCCCAGCATTTT

V: TRBV10-3
J: TRBJ2-3
size: -
length: 12
D: -
CDR3: CAISSPQDTQYF
DNA: TGTGCCATCAGTTCCCCGCAGGATACGCAGTATTTT

V: TRBV5-6
J: TRBJ1-2
size: -
length: 16
D: -
CDR3: CASSLIRGSPNYGYTF
DNA: TGTGCCAGCAGCTTGATTAGGGGATCCCCTAACTATGGCTACACCTTC

V: TRBV5-5
J: TRBJ1-1
size: -
length: 13
D: TRBD1
CDR3: CASSEGQALEAFF
DNA: TGTGCCAGCAGCGAGGGACAGGCGCTTGAAGCTTTCTTT

V: TRBV7-2
J: TRBJ2-7
size: -
length: 14
D: -
CDR3: CASSRGLGEYEQYF
DNA: TGTGCCAGCAGCCGCGGACTGGGAGAATACGAGCAGTACTTC

V: TRBV6-1
J: TRBJ2-7
size: -
length: 13
D: -
CDR3: CASSLGYSYEQYF
DNA: TGTGCCAGCAGTCTCGGTTACTCCTACGAGCAGTACTTC

V: TRBV27
J: TRBJ2-5
size: -
length: 15
D: -
CDR3: CASSLYRPGIETQYF
DNA: TGTGCCAGCAGTTTATATCGGCCGGGGATAGAGACCCAGTACTTC

V: TRBV4-2
J: TRBJ2-1
size: -
length: 17
D: TRBD2
CDR3: CASSQDLAGAGFNEQFF
DNA: TGTGCCAGCAGCCAAGATCTCGCGGGAGCGGGCTTTAATGAGCAGTTCTTC

V: TRBV13
J: TRBJ1-3
size: once
length: 18
D: -
CDR3: CASSSLQRQGYSGNTIYF
DNA: TGTGCCAGCAGCTCACTCCAGAGGCAGGGATACTCTGGAAACACCATATATTTT

V: TRBV9
J: TRBJ2-3
size: -
length: 17
D: -
CDR3: CASSVGGWRGATDTQYF
DNA: TGTGCCAGCAGCGTAGGAGGGTGGCGGGGCGCCACAGATACGCAGTATTTT

V: TRBV6-4
J: TRBJ1-3
size: -
length: 14
D: -
CDR3: CASNERGFGNTIYF
DNA: TGTGCCAGCAACGAACGGGGGTTTGGAAACACCATATATTTT

V: TRBV29-1
J: TRBJ2-6
size: -
length: 16
D: TRBD1
CDR3: CSVGTGSSSGANVLTF
DNA: TGCAGCGTGGGGACAGGGTCCTCCTCTGGGGCCAACGTCCTGACTTTC

V: TRBV18
J: TRBJ1-4
size: -
length: 17
D: TRBD1
CDR3: CASRQRQGSTTNEKLFF
DNA: TGTGCCAGCCGACAGAGACAGGGGAGTACAACTAATGAAAAACTGTTTTTT

V: TRBV9
J: TRBJ2-5
size: once
length: 17
D: TRBD2
CDR3: CASSVASGRVLGETQYF
DNA: TGTGCCAGCAGCGTAGCTAGCGGGAGGGTTTTAGGTGAGACCCAGTACTTC

V: TRBV28
J: TRBJ1-3
size: -
length: 16
D: -
CDR3: CASTPYRDSSGNTIYF
DNA: TGTGCCAGCACCCCTTATCGGGATTCATCCGGAAACACCATATATTTT

V: TRBV7-3
J: TRBJ2-1
size: -
length: 15
D: TRBD2
CDR3: CASTSAGGPNNEQFF
DNA: TGTGCCAGCACCTCCGCGGGAGGGCCTAACAATGAGCAGTTCTTC

V: TRBV5-5
J: TRBJ2-7
size: -
length: 14
D: -
CDR3: CASSPGLTTSEQYF
DNA: TGTGCCAGCAGCCCAGGACTAACAACTAGCGAGCAGTACTTC

V: TRBV11-3
J: TRBJ1-1
size: many
length: 14
D: TRBD1
CDR3: CASSNQGAATEAFF
DNA: TGTGCCAGCAGCAACCAGGGGGCAGCCACTGAAGCTTTCTTT

V: TRBV2
J: TRBJ2-4
size: -
length: 14
D: -
CDR3: CASSDIQGKNIQYF
DNA: TGTGCCAGCAGTGACATACAGGGAAAAAACATTCAGTACTTC